Presented here are 15 T cell receptor beta chains from one specimen sequenced in a study of blood T cells in healthy people across ages. Through a sample-barcoded 5' primer and a J-beta primer mix, a second PCR was run for roughly 7 to 12 cycles. TCRdb called the 5' RACE reads again in MiXCR, with one record for every CDR3 protein. The profile covers 650,000 to 1,000,000 distinct CDR3 sequences, with around 34% appearing a single time and under 15% taken by the ten largest. Sequenced: blood. Every receptor here comes from a man between 18 and 29 years old in good health.

This clonotype was detected only once. The V and J genes are TRBV15 and TRBJ2-5; D not resolved. Germline lookup yields CDR1 LNHNV and CDR2 YYDKDF (reference sequence). The V and J ends lost 0 bases and 5 bases respectively, with 4 bases between them. The CDR3 contains 12 residues. CDR3 amino acids: CATSREEETQYF. CDR3 DNA sequence: TGTGCCACCAGCAGAGAGGAGGAGACCCAGTACTTC.

The chain has TRBV20-1 and TRBJ2-3; 9 bases match TRBD1. Unmatched junction bases numbered 5, after V lost 0 bases and J lost 4 bases. The CDR3 spans 15 residues. The germline V gene encodes CDR1 DFQATT and CDR2 SNEGSKA (reference sequence). The CDR3 DNA reads as TGCAGTGCTAGAGATACAGGGGGCCTAGCAGATACGCAGTATTTT. This encodes CSARDTGGLADTQYF.

The chain recombines TRBV18 with TRBJ2-4; D unclear. Deletions cut 2 bases from V and 5 bases from J, with 19 bases between. The CDR3 sequence is 17 residues long. Germline V gene sequence: CDR1 KGHSH, CDR2 LQKENI. The CDR3 sequence: CASSPSFVGFEENIQYF. The CDR3 DNA follows: TGTGCCAGCTCACCATCTTTTGTCGGATTCGAGGAAAACATTCAGTACTTC. The whole variable domain, remainder taken from reference TRBV18 and TRBJ2-4, is NAGVMQNPRHLVRRRGQEARLRCSPMKGHSHVYWYRQLPEEGLKFMVYLQKENIIDESGMPKERFSAEFPKEGPSILRIQQVVRGDSAAYFCASSPSFVGFEENIQYFGAGTRLSVL.

The chain couples TRBV6-2 or TRBV6-3 to TRBJ1-6; D unresolved. The V gene's germline CDR1 is MNHEY and CDR2 SVGEGT. This CDR3 region has 12 residues. Trimming cost V 8 bases and J 9 bases, with 11 bases left between them. CDR3 protein: CASSRFVSPLHF. The CDR3 coding sequence is TGTGCCAGCTCGCGTTTCGTTTCACCCCTCCACTTT.

To note about this clonotype: Given a much more abundant clone one base away, this may be a read error. This chain uses TRBV20-1 with TRBJ2-1; D is undetermined. The germline V gene has CDR1 DFQATT and CDR2 SNEGSKA (reference sequence). This CDR3 has 10 amino acids. CDR3 in DNA: TGCTGTGCTTACCGGGATGAGCAGTTCTTC. Translated, it gives CCAYRDEQFF.

The table lists this clonotype with many counts. The chain links TRBV12-3 or TRBV12-4 to TRBJ1-2; maybe TRBD1 (6 bases). The CDR3 has 15 residues. Trimming took 3 bases from V and 7 from J, leaving 18 bases between them. CDR3 DNA sequence: TGTGCCAGCAGTTTGGATGCTCGGGGGCTGGGTGGCTACACCTTC. Protein: CASSLDARGLGGYTF.

This clonotype has a handful of counts. The rearrangement links TRBV4-3 to TRBJ2-7, with D unclear. The CDR3 is 15 residues long. Per germline, CDR1 LGHNA and CDR2 YSLEER. Trimming took 0 bases from V and 0 from J, leaving 9 bases between them. This CDR3 reads CASSQETASSYEQYF. The DNA for the CDR3 is TGCGCCAGCAGCCAAGAAACAGCCAGCTCCTACGAGCAGTACTTC.

This clonotype appeared once. The CDR3: CSASGGSFEKLFF. The CDR3 DNA sequence: TGCAGTGCATCAGGGGGCTCTTTTGAAAAACTGTTTTTT. The chain joins TRBV20-1 to TRBJ1-4, with TRBD1 matching 8 bases. The V segment lost 6 bases and the J segment 7 bases; nucleotides outside the gene matches: 7. The germline gives CDR1 DFQATT, CDR2 SNEGSKA (reference sequence). The CDR3 length is 13 residues.

The chain carries TRBV6-5 and TRBJ1-1; D remains unclear. Between the trimmed V and J ends, which lost 5 bases and 0 bases, there was a span of 10 bases. The V gene's germline CDR1 is MNHEY and CDR2 SVGAGI. This CDR3 is 14 amino acids long. The CDR3 DNA reads TGTGCCAGCAGTCAGCTAACCATGAACACTGAAGCTTTCTTT. Its translation: CASSQLTMNTEAFF.

The CDR3 protein is CASSKGCRMNTEAFF. The DNA for the CDR3 is TGCGCCAGCAGCAAAGGTTGCAGAATGAACACTGAAGCTTTCTTT. The chain has TRBV5-1 and TRBJ1-1, with D hard to call. This CDR3 spans 15 amino acids. V lost 4 bases to trimming and J lost 0 bases, with 13 bases between them. Germline V gives CDR1 SGHRS, CDR2 YFSETQ.

J is TRBJ1-2 and V is TRBV4-3; D is unresolved. Trimming removed 0 bases at V and 0 bases at J, with 8 bases between. Looked up from germline, CDR1 is LGHNA and CDR2 is YSLEER. The CDR3 covers 15 residues. The chain's CDR3 is CASSQDVYSNYGYTF. The CDR3, as DNA: TGCGCCAGCAGCCAAGATGTCTACTCTAACTATGGCTACACCTTC.

The chain has TRBV14 and TRBJ2-4; no clear D. Trimming left V 1 base short and J 0 bases short, with 13 bases between. CDR3 size: 17 residues. Germline V gene data show CDR1 as SGHDN and CDR2 as FVKESK. The chain's CDR3 is CASSQGGLAVAKNIQYF. The CDR3 DNA reads as TGTGCCAGCAGCCAAGGAGGATTGGCCGTAGCCAAAAACATTCAGTACTTC.

This clonotype came up a few times. The rearrangement joins TRBV20-1 to TRBJ2-7, with 12 bases aligning to TRBD1. Germline V gene lookup returns CDR1 DFQATT and CDR2 SNEGSKA (reference sequence). The CDR3 loop spans 14 amino acids. V lost 6 bases to trimming and J lost 2 bases; unmatched junction nucleotides: 5. The DNA of the CDR3 is TGCAGTGCAGCGGGACAGGGGGCAGCCTACGAGCAGTACTTC. Its translation: CSAAGQGAAYEQYF.

A word on this clonotype: Possible read error: a much larger clone is one base away. The V call is TRBV2, the J call TRBJ2-1, with D tentatively TRBD2 (5 bases). Germline V gene data show CDR1 as SNHLY and CDR2 as FYNNEI. The CDR3 loop spans 15 amino acids. CDR3 bases: TGTGCCGGCAGTGAGGGCCGGGTCGCCCTGGGTGAGCAGTTCTTC. It yields the protein CAGSEGRVALGEQFF.

Note on this clonotype: This may be a read error, as it is one base from a much larger clone. The V call is TRBV20-1, the J call TRBJ2-5; the D gene could be TRBD1 or TRBD2 (5 bases each). The tail of the sequence fits TRBJ2-1 better, so the J call may be wrong. The CDR3 consists of 17 residues. CDR1 and CDR2 from the germline V gene are DFQATT and SNEGSKA (reference sequence). CDR3 sequence reads: CSARQQTGRIPQETQFF. In DNA, the CDR3 is TGCAGTGCTAGACAGCAGACGGGACGGATTCCACAAGAGACCCAGTTCTTC.